What follows describes a single T cell receptor beta chain. This entry is derived from a study of cytotoxic CD8 clonotypes in ibrutinib-treated CLL. This CDR3 has 17 residues. Deletions cut 4 bases from V and 4 bases from J, with 23 bases between. The germline V gene encodes CDR1 SGHRS and CDR2 YFSETQ. Profiling relied on immunoSEQ multiplex PCR, and the TCRdb table lists in-frame clones only, not all of them. The sample yields fewer than 400,000 clones, 67% seen once. The specimen comprised PBMCs, sampled after 36 months of ibrutinib treatment. The chain uses TRBV5-1 and TRBJ2-5; possible D gene TRBD2, 6 bases. This receptor was obtained from a human donor with chronic lymphocytic leukemia. The CDR3 DNA sequence: TGCGCCAGCAGCCACACACTAGCCGGTGAGGAAGCAGAGACCCAGTACTTC. Translated: CASSHTLAGEEAETQYF.